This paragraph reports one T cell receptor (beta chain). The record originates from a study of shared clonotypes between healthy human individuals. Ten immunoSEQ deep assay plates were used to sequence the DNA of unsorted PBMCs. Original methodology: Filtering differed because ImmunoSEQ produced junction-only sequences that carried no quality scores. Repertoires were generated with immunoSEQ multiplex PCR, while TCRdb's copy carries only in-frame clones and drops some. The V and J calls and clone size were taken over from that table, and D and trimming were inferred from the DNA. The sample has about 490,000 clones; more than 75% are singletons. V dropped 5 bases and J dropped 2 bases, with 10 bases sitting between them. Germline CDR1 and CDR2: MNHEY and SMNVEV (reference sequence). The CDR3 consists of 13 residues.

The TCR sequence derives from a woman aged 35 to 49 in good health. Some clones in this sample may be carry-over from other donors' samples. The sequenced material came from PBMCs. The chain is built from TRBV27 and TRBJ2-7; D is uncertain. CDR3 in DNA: TGTGCCAGCAGTCTCGGGCCAACCTACGAGCAGTACTTC. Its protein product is CASSLGPTYEQYF.